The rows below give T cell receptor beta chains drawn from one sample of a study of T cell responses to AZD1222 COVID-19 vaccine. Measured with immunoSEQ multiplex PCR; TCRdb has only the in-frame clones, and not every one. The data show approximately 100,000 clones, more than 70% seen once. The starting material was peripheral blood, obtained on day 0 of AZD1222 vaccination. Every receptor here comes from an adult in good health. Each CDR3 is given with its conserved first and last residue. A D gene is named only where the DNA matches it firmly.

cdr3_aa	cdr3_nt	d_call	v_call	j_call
CASSQIQFGGRAAYEQYF	TGTGCCAGCAGCCAAATTCAGTTCGGCGGGAGGGCCGCCTACGAGCAGTACTTC	TRBD2	TRBV7-2	TRBJ2-7
CASSLSRRYGYTF	TGTGCCAGCAGCCTGAGCAGACGCTATGGCTACACCTTC	.	TRBV14	TRBJ1-2
CASSTFKGRMNTEAFF	TGTGCCAGCAGCACCTTTAAGGGCCGCATGAACACTGAAGCTTTCTTT	.	TRBV11-2	TRBJ1-1
CASGVAGATGELFF	TGTGCCAGCGGGGTAGCGGGAGCCACCGGGGAGCTGTTTTTT	TRBD2	TRBV3-1/TRBV3-2	TRBJ2-2
CASSSYQPQHF	TGTGCCAGCAGCTCTTACCAGCCCCAGCATTTT	.	TRBV28	TRBJ1-5
CASTVTGVTLSGNTIYF	TGTGCCAGTACCGTGACAGGGGTCACCCTTTCTGGAAACACCATATATTTT	TRBD1	TRBV19	TRBJ1-3
CASSYLQGSTDTQYF	TGTGCCAGCAGTTACTTACAGGGGAGCACAGATACGCAGTATTTT	TRBD1	TRBV6-5	TRBJ2-3
CASGRGNQPQHF	TGTGCCAGCGGTCGGGGTAATCAGCCCCAGCATTTT	.	TRBV28	TRBJ1-5
CATRTTSTDTQYF	TGTGCCACCCGTACGACAAGCACAGATACGCAGTATTTT	.	TRBV27	TRBJ2-3
CASSPGGPAFGYTF	TGTGCCAGCAGTCCAGGTGGGCCCGCATTCGGCTACACCTTC	.	TRBV28	TRBJ1-2
CASGRERGKLFF	.	.	TRBV27	TRBJ1-4
CATSARLAGVNWNEQFF	TGTGCCACCAGTGCTCGGCTAGCGGGAGTGAATTGGAATGAGCAGTTCTTC	TRBD2	TRBV24-1	TRBJ2-1
CASSTRAGGDQETQYF	TGTGCCAGCAGCACAAGAGCGGGAGGAGACCAAGAGACCCAGTACTTC	TRBD2	TRBV28	TRBJ2-5
CASSLRGVGTDTQYF	TGTGCCAGCAGCTTAAGAGGAGTAGGCACAGATACGCAGTATTTT	.	TRBV7-2	TRBJ2-3
CASSQRGTGKTEAFF	TGTGCCAGCAGCCAACGGGGCACCGGGAAGACTGAAGCTTTCTTT	.	TRBV3-1/TRBV3-2	TRBJ1-1
CASSEAPAIGEQFF	TGTGCCAGCAGTGAAGCTCCGGCCATCGGTGAGCAGTTCTTC	.	TRBV2	TRBJ2-1
CATIYPVWNTGELFF	TGTGCCACCATCTACCCGGTATGGAACACCGGGGAGCTGTTTTTT	.	TRBV24-1	TRBJ2-2